The entry below gives a single TCR beta chain sequence along with its context. RNA transcripts provided the source from which TCR beta CDR3 regions were amplified. Researchers ran a first-round RT-PCR on the TCR CDR3 using the HTBI primer set. MiXCR was run by TCRdb on the multiplex PCR reads, yielding one entry per CDR3 protein. The sample has 600,000 to 800,000 distinct CDR3 sequences, 35% seen once; the top ten hold around 30%. CDR1 SEHNR and CDR2 FQNEAQ come from the germline V gene (reference sequence). V lost 3 bases and J 6 bases, leaving 9 bases between the germline ends. The CDR3 totals 13 residues. The data stem from a study of T cells in Graves' hyperthyroidism and ophthalmopathy.

The chain employs TRBV7-9 and TRBJ2-1, with D unclear. Sequencing was performed on blood. This TCR was sampled from a woman aged 40 to 50 with Graves' hyperthyroidism. CDR3 region: CASSFMASNEQFF. Written as DNA, the CDR3 is TGTGCCAGCAGCTTTATGGCTAGCAATGAGCAGTTCTTC. The variable domain in full, with the rest retrieved from reference TRBV7-9 and TRBJ2-1, is DTGVSQNPRHKITKRGQNVTFRCDPISEHNRLYWYRQTLGQGPEFLTYFQNEAQLEKSRLLSDRFSAERPKGSFSTLEIQRTEQGDSAMYLCASSFMASNEQFFGPGTRLTVL.